This T cell receptor beta chain emerged from a study of blood T cell repertoires in COVID-19. Overall study: Both acute and convalescent COVID-19 samples were obtained from the United States, Italy and Spain. PBMCs, B-cell-depleted T cells, or T cells were the source of the cDNA or gDNA that made up the material.

Under the authors' procedure: Estimation of nucleated cell counts relied on the amplification of reference gene primers. Method: immunoSEQ multiplex PCR; TCRdb's copy keeps in-frame clones and lacks some. V, J and clone size are taken as reported in that table, and D and trimming were inferred from the DNA itself. Of under 300,000 clones listed, approximately 88% were seen once; the top ten hold roughly 1.6%. Patients of the Seattle cohort, enrolled during active infection, were followed longitudinally. This receptor was taken from a human donor with COVID-19, enrolled during active disease. The donor label of this sample is uncertain. Sequencing was performed on peripheral blood.

In DNA, the CDR3 is TGTGCCAGCAGCCAAGGACAGGGGTTGAATGAAAAACTGTTTTTT. Translating gives CASSQGQGLNEKLFF. V is TRBV3-1 (or the pseudogene TRBV3-2) and J is TRBJ1-4, with TRBD1 matching over 8 bases. Trimming cost V 1 base and J 5 bases; bases outside gene matches: 3. This CDR3 has 15 residues. Germline CDR1 and CDR2: LGHDT and YNNKEL (reference sequence).